The text below deals with one T cell receptor beta chain. No antigen is known for it. Libraries were constructed by the immunoSEQ multiplex PCR assay. For the multiplex PCR, a mixture combining 60 forward primers for TCR Vbeta segments and 13 reverse primers for TCR Jbeta segments was used. The CDR3 region of rearranged TCR beta genes was amplified from genomic DNA by a multiplex PCR assay. The amplified TCR beta libraries were sequenced on the Illumina HiSeq System as 87-base-pair reads. In the authors' own workflow: A later analysis counted 75 million to 100 million unique TCR beta chains across the approximately 700 repertoires, and approximately 11 million of these chains were shared by at least two donors. Raw reads were error-corrected and collapsed into unique sequences with a nearest-neighbor algorithm that merged closely related sequences to remove PCR and sequencing errors. V, D and J gene segments were assigned by aligning CDR3 sequences to IMGT reference sequences. For a sequence to be retained, at least a six-nucleotide match to both a V gene segment and a J gene segment was required. Rearrangements were classified as productive when the CDR3 lacked stop codons and remained in frame with V and J, and all other rearrangements were classified as non-productive. CDR3 was defined by IMGT convention, running from the second conserved V-encoded cysteine to the conserved J-encoded phenylalanine. Sequences without an unambiguous match to a single V gene segment were excluded from the earlier analysis of several hundred of the donors. An earlier analysis of several hundred of the donors called V segments functional above 56.7% productive rearrangements and segregating when the between-donor standard deviation exceeded 5%. A statistical classification framework was built to diagnose cytomegalovirus status from the catalog of TCR beta chain sequences. In a later analysis, V and J genes were assigned by comparing TCR nucleotide sequences against IMGT/GENE-DB human TR gene sequences. The TCRdist pipeline was used in a later analysis to assign CDR3 sequences and most-parsimonious VDJ recombination scenarios. In a later analysis, each TCR beta chain was defined by its CDR3 amino acid sequence together with its V-gene family, and reads lacking a unique V-gene family were excluded. As a way to deal with suspected cross-contamination and a sequencing artifact, a later analysis dropped 450 to 600 nucleotide sequences that were highly shared and had low generation probability. For each public chain, a later analysis derived a clonal expansion index from normalized ranks of inferred template counts within each repertoire. In a later analysis, generation probabilities were computed with a VDJ recombination model fitted to out-of-frame rearrangements, and the resulting probabilities were checked against IGoR. In a later analysis, hypergeometric tests were used to score TCR-TCR, TCR-HLA and TCR-CMV co-occurrence, with a repertoire-size bias correction applied to TCR pairs. False discovery rates were estimated in a later analysis by permuting HLA or CMV assignments 20 times. In a later analysis, co-occurring TCRs were grouped using DBSCAN, and TCRdist sequence similarity was added for clustering within HLA-allele-positive subsets. Co-occurrence clustering excluded repertoires with fewer than 30,000 or more than 120,000 public chains, plus five with anomalous nucleotide sharing. TCRdb retrieved this table from immuneACCESS and kept in-frame rearrangements only. Not all clones are present; in checked studies, unresolved V genes account for under half, and no reason is known for the remainder. V and J calls plus clone size are reproduced from that table; the DNA served to infer D and trimming. For this sample, the table gives tens of thousands of clones. The leading ten clones occupy about 3.8% of the sample.

Spanning cysteine to phenylalanine, the CDR3 consists of 15 amino acids. Only the CDR3 DNA stays, 45 bases, in frame from base 1. The V end loses 11 bases and the J end loses 0 bases, and a stretch of 14 bases separates them. CDR1 and CDR2 are drawn from the germline V gene (reference sequence): SEHNR, FQNEAQ. In total, approximately 610 healthy bone marrow donors made up the cohort. Cohort members were all nominally healthy when sampled, although unrecorded immune exposures were likely present. The donor was CMV seropositive and belonged to the group of about 290 seropositive cohort members. A peripheral blood sample was collected from each donor, and TCR beta sequencing was performed on peripheral blood mononuclear cells. Genomic DNA extraction from the blood cell samples was performed with the Qiagen DNeasy Blood Extraction Kit. The sample belongs to a study of cytomegalovirus exposure and HLA in healthy donors listed by TCRdb under 2017. Some background on the complete study: An earlier analysis of some 600 of the donors reported about 300 Gb of sequence data and approximately 120 million unique TCR beta sequences obtained from approximately 180 million T cells. Donor age, sex, ethnicity and CMV serostatus were collected together with the repertoire data. The study was designed to test whether signatures of past pathogen exposure could be identified by cataloging public T cell receptors. The T cell repertoires of under 750 subjects were profiled by immunosequencing and related to cytomegalovirus serostatus. A handful of DR-DQ haplotypes were handled as single units for association and clustering because linkage in the cohort was strong. A later analysis re-analyzed previously published TCR beta repertoires from 666 donors and added high-resolution HLA genotyping to study TCR occurrence patterns. Among about 360 genotyped donors of the cohort, an average of approximately 240,000 unique TCR beta nucleotide sequences were sequenced per donor, roughly 18% of them non-productive. In an earlier analysis of over 550 of the donors, high-throughput TCR beta sequencing was used to judge whether each TCR beta V gene segment behaved as functional or pseudogenic. Rather than using new phenotypic data, the later analysis identified candidate immune exposures from TCR beta sequences and from how often those sequences occurred across donors. HLA typing included class I and class II loci at four-digit resolution. High-throughput TCR immunosequencing, statistical association of individual TCRs with disease status, and machine learning were combined to predict cytomegalovirus infection status. All discovery cohort repertoires had been generated on a single sequencing platform. Besides the first cohort of approximately 670 subjects, a separate validation cohort made up of 95 to 150 different subjects was used. Genome-wide SNP genotypes for about 55% of the roughly 670 donors were used in a later genetic analysis, which treated that subset as a discovery cohort. Typing coverage differed by locus: A, B, C, DRB1 and DQB1 were typed in roughly 629-630 donors, DQA1 in 500 to 550, DPA1 in some 600, and DPB1 in approximately 450. Roughly 300 gigabases of sequencing data and tens of millions of unique TCR sequences were included in an early release covering roughly 600 HLA-typed donors. Among the 398 genotyped donors, approximately 81% belonged to the genetic ancestry cluster associated with self-reported Caucasian donors.

Results the study describes overall, beyond this receptor: When HLA alleles, especially DR and DQ, strongly co-occurred, TCR associations were difficult to assign to individual alleles. A further reported finding was that TCR beta sequences accurately predicted the HLA-A and HLA-B alleles for most subjects in the first cohort. In a later genetic analysis, a missense DCLRE1C variant was associated with V-gene and J-gene trimming of TCR beta chains, and the association was replicated in an independent cohort. A later analysis associated 17,000 or so TCR beta sequences with specific HLA alleles at a false discovery rate of 0.05. Immune exposure information for the cohort was limited to CMV serostatus. While some public TCRs were present in many individuals, most TCR sequences turned up only very rarely across donors. In vitro tests confirmed that a few of the cytomegalovirus-associated TCR beta chains recognize cytomegalovirus antigens. In a later analysis, HLA-associated TCR beta chains were found to be more clonally expanded and to have lower generation probabilities than equally common non-associated chains. Only TCR beta chains were sequenced in this cohort, and the absence of alpha or paired-chain data limited detectable features. A later analysis found that TCR association rates varied across HLA loci, with DRB1 alleles showing the most associated TCRs and HLA-C alleles the fewest. A total of roughly 160 TCR beta chains were listed by the study as associated with cytomegalovirus. Because some donors lacked HLA typing at each locus, the association tests relied only on the typed subset. Because counts were too low, more than 15 rarely observed V segments, including chromosome 9 orphons, were left out of the earlier analysis of several hundred of the donors. Correlated functional status among segregating V segments might reflect linkage disequilibrium, but an unknown experimental factor could not be ruled out. A cluster of highly shared sequence variants was judged likely to represent a technical artifact of the sequencing pipeline. Sequencing depth was assumed to be roughly uniform across donors in the presence/absence analyses, though that assumption may not hold. Compared with the roughly 600-donor mean, donors in an Asian-associated ancestry cluster had fewer N-insertions in productive TCRs, according to a later genetic analysis. In a later analysis, several top co-occurrence clusters were reported to appear linked to parvovirus B19, influenza, CMV and Epstein-Barr virus. In a later analysis, most CMV-associated TCR beta chains were found to appear HLA-restricted, with HLA associations seemingly driven largely by CMV exposure. The classifier was reported to diagnose cytomegalovirus status with high specificity and sensitivity in both the original and validation cohorts. Broadly in line with IMGT annotations, most TCR beta V segments showed up in productive rearrangements about 87% or about 30% of the time in an earlier analysis of roughly 590 of the donors. Some IMGT-functional V segments, including TRBV6-2 and TRBV6-3, could not be distinguished by the 87-base-pair reads and were therefore excluded. The authors suggested that the approach could potentially be extended to other disease states and immunological phenotypes.

The rearranged segments are TRBV7-9 and TRBJ2-6, with TRBD2 perhaps the D gene, on 7 matching bases. Sequencing used PBMCs. This TCR was recovered from a female donor in good health and CMV-seropositive. The CDR3 has the sequence CAGGRGPSGANVLTF. Here is the DNA: TGTGCCGGAGGGCGGGGGCCCTCTGGGGCCAACGTCCTGACTTTC. Supplemented by the reference TRBV7-9 and TRBJ2-6 proteins around the CDR3, the complete variable domain is DTGVSQNPRHKITKRGQNVTFRCDPISEHNRLYWYRQTLGQGPEFLTYFQNEAQLEKSRLLSDRFSAERPKGSFSTLEIQRTEQGDSAMYLCAGGRGPSGANVLTFGAGSRLTVL.